This T cell receptor (beta chain) is from a study of T cell changes during pregnancy in multiple sclerosis. The data were produced by immunoSEQ multiplex PCR, yet TCRdb's version contains in-frame clones alone and is incomplete. The sample lists fewer than 50,000 clones, roughly 92% occurring once. The CDR3 sequence is 15 residues long. CDR1 is ENHRY and CDR2 is SYGVKD in the germline V gene. The V end was cut by 5 bases, the J end by 3 bases, with 11 bases between. The genes are TRBV10-3 and TRBJ2-6; D perhaps matches TRBD2 (6 bases). This TCR was recovered from a female donor in good health, enrolled as a control in a pregnancy study. Source: CD4+ T cells from peripheral blood mononuclear cells, taken in the second trimester of pregnancy. CDR3 sequence: CAISPGRYGANVLTF. As DNA, the CDR3 is TGTGCCATCAGTCCGGGGAGGTATGGGGCCAACGTCCTGACTTTC.